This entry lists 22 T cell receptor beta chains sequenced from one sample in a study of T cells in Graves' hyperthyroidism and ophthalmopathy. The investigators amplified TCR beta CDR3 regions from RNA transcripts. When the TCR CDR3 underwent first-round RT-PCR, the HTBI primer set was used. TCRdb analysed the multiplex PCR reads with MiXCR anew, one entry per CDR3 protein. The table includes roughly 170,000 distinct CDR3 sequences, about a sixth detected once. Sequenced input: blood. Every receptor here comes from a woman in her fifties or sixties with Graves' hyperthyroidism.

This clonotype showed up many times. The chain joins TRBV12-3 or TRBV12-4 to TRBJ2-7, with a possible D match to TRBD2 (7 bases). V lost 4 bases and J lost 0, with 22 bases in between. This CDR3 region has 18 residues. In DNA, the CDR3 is TGTGCCAGCAGTTCCTCCTGGGGGGGGGCGTCCAACTCCTACGAGCAGTACTTC. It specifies CASSSSWGGASNSYEQYF.

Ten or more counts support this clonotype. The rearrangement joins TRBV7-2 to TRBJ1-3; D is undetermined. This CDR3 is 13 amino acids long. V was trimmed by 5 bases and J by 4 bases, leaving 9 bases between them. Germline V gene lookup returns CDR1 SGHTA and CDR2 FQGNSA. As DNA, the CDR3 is TGTGCCAGCAGCCCCCGGAACGGAAACACCATATATTTT. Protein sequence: CASSPRNGNTIYF.

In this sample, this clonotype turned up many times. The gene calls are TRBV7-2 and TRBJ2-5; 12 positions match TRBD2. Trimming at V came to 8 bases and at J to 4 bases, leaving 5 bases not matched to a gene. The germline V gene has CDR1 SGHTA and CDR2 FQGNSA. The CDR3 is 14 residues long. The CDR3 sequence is CASGTSGGLETQYF. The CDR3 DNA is TGTGCCAGCGGCACTAGCGGGGGGCTAGAGACCCAGTACTTC. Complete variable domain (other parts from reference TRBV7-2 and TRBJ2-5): GAGVSQSPSNKVTEKGKDVELRCDPISGHTALYWYRQSLGQGLEFLIYFQGNSAPDKSGLPSDRFSAERTGGSVSTLTIQRTQQEDSAVYLCASGTSGGLETQYFGPGTRLLVL.

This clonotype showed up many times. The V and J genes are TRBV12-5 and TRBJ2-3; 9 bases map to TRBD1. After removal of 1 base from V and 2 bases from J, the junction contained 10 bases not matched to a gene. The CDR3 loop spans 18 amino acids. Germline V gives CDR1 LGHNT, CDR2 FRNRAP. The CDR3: CASGLAAGQGRNTDTQYF. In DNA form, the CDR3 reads TGTGCTAGTGGTTTGGCAGCCGGACAGGGGAGAAACACAGATACGCAGTATTTT.

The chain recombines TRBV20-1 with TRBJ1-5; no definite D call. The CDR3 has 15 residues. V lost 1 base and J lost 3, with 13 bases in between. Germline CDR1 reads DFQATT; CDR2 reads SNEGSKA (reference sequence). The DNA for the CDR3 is TGCAGTGCTAGAGCGGCAGGAAGAGACAATCAGCCCCAGCATTTT. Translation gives CSARAAGRDNQPQHF.

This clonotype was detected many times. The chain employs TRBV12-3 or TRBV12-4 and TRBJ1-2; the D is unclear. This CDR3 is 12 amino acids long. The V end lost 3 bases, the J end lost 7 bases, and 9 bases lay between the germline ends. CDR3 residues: CASSFGQLGYTF. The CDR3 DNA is TGTGCCAGCAGTTTTGGGCAGCTTGGCTACACCTTC.

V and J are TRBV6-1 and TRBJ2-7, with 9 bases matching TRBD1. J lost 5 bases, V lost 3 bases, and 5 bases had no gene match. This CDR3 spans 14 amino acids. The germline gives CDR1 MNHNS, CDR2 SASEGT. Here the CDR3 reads CASSEGQGPHEQYF. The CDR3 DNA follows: TGTGCCAGCAGTGAGGGACAGGGTCCCCACGAGCAGTACTTC.

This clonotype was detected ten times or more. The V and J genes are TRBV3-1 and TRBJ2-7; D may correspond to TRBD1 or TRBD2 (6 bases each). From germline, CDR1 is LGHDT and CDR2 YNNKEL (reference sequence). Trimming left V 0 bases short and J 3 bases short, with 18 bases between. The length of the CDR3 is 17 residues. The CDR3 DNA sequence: TGTGCCAGCAGCCAAGATTTGGGGGGAACAGGGAGCTACGAGCAGTACTTC. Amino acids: CASSQDLGGTGSYEQYF.

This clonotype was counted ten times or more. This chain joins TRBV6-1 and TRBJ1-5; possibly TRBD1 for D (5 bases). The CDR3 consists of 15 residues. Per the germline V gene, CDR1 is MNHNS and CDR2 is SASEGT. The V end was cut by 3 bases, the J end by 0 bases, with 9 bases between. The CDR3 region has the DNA TGTGCCAGCAGTGAGGCTGGGGCTAGCAATCAGCCCCAGCATTTT. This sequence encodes CASSEAGASNQPQHF.

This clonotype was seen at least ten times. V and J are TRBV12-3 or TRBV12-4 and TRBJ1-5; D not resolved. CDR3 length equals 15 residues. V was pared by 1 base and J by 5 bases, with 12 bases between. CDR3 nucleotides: TGTGCCAGCAGTTTAGGAGCACTTCTGTATCAGCCCCAGCATTTT. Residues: CASSLGALLYQPQHF.

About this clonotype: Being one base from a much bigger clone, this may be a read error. The CDR3 loop reads CASSRGGVSSYEEYF. The DNA of the CDR3 is TGCGCCAGCAGCAGGGGAGGGGTCAGTTCCTACGAGGAGTACTTC. V and J are TRBV5-1 and TRBJ2-7, with 7 bases lining up with TRBD2. The CDR3 consists of 15 residues. CDR1 and CDR2 from the germline V gene are SGHRS and YFSETQ.

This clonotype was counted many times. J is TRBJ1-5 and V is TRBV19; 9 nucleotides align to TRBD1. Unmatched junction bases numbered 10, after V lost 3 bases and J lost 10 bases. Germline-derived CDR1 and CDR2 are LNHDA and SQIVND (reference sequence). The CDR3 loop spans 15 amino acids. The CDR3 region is CASSIGSGTGIPQHF. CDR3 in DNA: TGTGCCAGTAGTATTGGCTCAGGGACAGGGATACCCCAGCATTTT.

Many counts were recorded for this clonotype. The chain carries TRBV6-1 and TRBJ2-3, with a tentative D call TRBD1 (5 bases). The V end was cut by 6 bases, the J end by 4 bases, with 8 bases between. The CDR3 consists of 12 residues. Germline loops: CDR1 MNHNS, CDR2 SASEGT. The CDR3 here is CASSMTADTQYF. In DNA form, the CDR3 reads TGTGCCAGCAGCATGACAGCAGATACGCAGTATTTT.

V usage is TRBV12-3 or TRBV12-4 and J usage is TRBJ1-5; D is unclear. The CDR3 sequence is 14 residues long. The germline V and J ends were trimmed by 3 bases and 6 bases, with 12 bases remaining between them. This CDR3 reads CASSFSGFGQPQHF. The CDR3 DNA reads TGTGCCAGCAGTTTTTCCGGGTTTGGTCAGCCCCAGCATTTT.

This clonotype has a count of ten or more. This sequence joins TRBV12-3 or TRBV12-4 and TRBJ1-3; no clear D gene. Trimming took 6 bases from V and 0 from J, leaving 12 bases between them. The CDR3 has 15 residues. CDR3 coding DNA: TGTGCCAGCAGCCGCCCGGAGATCTCTGGAAACACCATATATTTT. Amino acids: CASSRPEISGNTIYF.

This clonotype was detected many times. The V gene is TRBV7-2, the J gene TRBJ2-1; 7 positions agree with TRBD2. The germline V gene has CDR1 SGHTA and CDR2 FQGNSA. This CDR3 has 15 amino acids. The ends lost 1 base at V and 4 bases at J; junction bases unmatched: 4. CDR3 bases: TGTGCCAGCAGCTTAGACGGGGGGTCGTACAATGAGCAGTTCTTC. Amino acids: CASSLDGGSYNEQFF. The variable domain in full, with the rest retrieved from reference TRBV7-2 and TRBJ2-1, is GAGVSQSPSNKVTEKGKDVELRCDPISGHTALYWYRQSLGQGLEFLIYFQGNSAPDKSGLPSDRFSAERTGGSVSTLTIQRTQQEDSAVYLCASSLDGGSYNEQFFGPGTRLTVL.

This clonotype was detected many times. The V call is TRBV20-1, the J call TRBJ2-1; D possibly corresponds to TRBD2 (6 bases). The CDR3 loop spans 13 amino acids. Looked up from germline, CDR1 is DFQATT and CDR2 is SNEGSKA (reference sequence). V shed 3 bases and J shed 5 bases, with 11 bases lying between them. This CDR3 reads CSARGGKNNEQFF. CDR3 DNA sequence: TGCAGTGCTAGGGGGGGAAAAAACAATGAGCAGTTCTTC.

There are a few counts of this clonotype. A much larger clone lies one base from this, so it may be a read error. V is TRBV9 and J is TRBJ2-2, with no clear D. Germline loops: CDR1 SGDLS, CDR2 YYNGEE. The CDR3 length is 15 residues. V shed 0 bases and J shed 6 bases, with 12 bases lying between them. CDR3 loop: CASSVEAREAGELFF. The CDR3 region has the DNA TGTGCCAGCAGCGTAGAGGCCCGAGAGGCCGGGGAGCTGTTTTTT.

CDR3 DNA: TGTGCCAGCAACACCATCCAGAACACCGGGGAGCTGTTTTTT. Translating it yields CASNTIQNTGELFF. The chain has TRBV5-4 and TRBJ2-2, with no clear D. The CDR3 length is 14 residues. Trimming took off 6 bases at V and 1 base at J, with 10 bases between the two ends. CDR1 is SGHNT, CDR2 YYREEE, per germline (reference sequence).

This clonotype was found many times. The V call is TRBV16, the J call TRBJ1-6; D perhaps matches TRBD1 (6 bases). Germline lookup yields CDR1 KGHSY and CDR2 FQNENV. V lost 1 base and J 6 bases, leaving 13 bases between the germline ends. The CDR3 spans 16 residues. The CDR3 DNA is TGTGCCAGCAGCCAATTCTCAGGGGTTCCTAATTCACCCCTCCACTTT. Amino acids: CASSQFSGVPNSPLHF.

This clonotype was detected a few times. CDR3 sequence (DNA): TGTGCCAGTACGGGACAGCTTTACAATCAGCCCCAGCATTTT. Translation gives CASTGQLYNQPQHF. The rearrangement joins TRBV19 to TRBJ1-5, with TRBD1 matching over 7 bases. Germline V gene data show CDR1 as LNHDA and CDR2 as SQIVND (reference sequence). The V segment lost 7 bases and the J segment 3 bases; nucleotides outside the gene matches: 6. CDR3 size: 14 residues.

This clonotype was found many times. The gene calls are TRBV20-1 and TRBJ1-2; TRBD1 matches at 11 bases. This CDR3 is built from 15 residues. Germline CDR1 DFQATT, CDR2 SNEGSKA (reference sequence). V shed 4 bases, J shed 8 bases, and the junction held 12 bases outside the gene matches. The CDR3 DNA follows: TGCAGTGCTACCTCCGGGACAGGGGGGCACGGAGGCTACACCTTC. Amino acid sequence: CSATSGTGGHGGYTF.